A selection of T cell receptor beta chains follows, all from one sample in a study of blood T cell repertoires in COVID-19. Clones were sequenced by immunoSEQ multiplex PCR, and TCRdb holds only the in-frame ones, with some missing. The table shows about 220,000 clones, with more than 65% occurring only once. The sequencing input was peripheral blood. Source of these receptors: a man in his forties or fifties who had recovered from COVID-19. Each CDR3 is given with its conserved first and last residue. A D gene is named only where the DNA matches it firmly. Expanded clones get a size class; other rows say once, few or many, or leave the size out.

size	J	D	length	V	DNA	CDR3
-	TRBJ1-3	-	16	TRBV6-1	TGTGCCAGCAGTGAAGCGGGGTCGGGGGGAAGAAACACCATATATTTT	CASSEAGSGGRNTIYF
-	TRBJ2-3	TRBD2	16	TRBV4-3	TGCGCCAGCAGCCAGGCGACTAGCGGGAGAACAGATACGCAGTATTTT	CASSQATSGRTDTQYF
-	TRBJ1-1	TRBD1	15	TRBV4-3	TGCGCCAGCAGCCTTCTCCACACAGGGGACACTGAAGCTTTCTTT	CASSLLHTGDTEAFF
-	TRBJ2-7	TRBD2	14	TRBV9	TGTGCCAGCAGCGTAGGCGGGAGCGCCTACGAGCAGTACTTC	CASSVGGSAYEQYF
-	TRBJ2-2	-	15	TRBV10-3	TGTGCCATCAGTGATCTCCTGAGTCACACCGGGGAGCTGTTTTTT	CAISDLLSHTGELFF
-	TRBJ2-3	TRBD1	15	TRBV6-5	TGTGCCAGCAGTCCGAGGACAGGGGAAGAAGATACGCAGTATTTT	CASSPRTGEEDTQYF
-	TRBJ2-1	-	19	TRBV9	TGTGCCAGCAGCCCCCGGGGGACAGCACTCGTGAGCTCCTACAATGAGCAGTTCTTC	CASSPRGTALVSSYNEQFF
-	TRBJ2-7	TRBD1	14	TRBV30	TGTGCCTGGTCCAAGGGACAGGGTGACTCCGAGCAGTACTTC	CAWSKGQGDSEQYF
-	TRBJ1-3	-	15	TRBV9	TGTGCCAGCGAAAGGGCGGGGGGCCCTGGAAACACCATATATTTT	CASERAGGPGNTIYF
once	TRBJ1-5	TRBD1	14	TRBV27	TGTGCCAGCAGTTTACAGGGGGGAGATCAGCCCCAGCATTTT	CASSLQGGDQPQHF
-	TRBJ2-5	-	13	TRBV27	TGTGCCAGCAGTTTCCGAGGGAGTGAGGCCCAGTACTTC	CASSFRGSEAQYF
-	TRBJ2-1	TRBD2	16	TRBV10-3	TGTGCCATCAGTGAGTTCAGCGGGAGCTCCTACAATGAGCAGTTCTTC	CAISEFSGSSYNEQFF
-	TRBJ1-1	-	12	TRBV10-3	TGTGCCATCAGTGATAAACGGGCTGAAGCTTTCTTT	CAISDKRAEAFF
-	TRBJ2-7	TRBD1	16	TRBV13	TGTGCCAGCAGCCCCTGGGGGGGGACAGGGGTATCCGAGCAGTACTTC	CASSPWGGTGVSEQYF
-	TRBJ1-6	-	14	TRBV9	TGTGCCAGCAGCGTCGCAGACTATAATTCACCCCTCCACTTT	CASSVADYNSPLHF
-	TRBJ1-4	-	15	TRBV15	TGTGCCACCAGCAGAGAAAAAGGACTGGGTGAAAAACTGTTTTTT	CATSREKGLGEKLFF
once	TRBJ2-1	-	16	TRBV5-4	TGTGCCAGCAGCTTGTTGGGGGGAGGTGTTAAGTATGAGCAGTTCTTC	CASSLLGGGVKYEQFF
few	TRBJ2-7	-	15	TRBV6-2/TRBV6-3	TGTGCCAGCAGTTCATGGGGACTGAGCTCCTACGAGCAGTACTTC	CASSSWGLSSYEQYF
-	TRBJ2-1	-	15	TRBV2	TGTGCCACCTCAGGGGGAAGCGGGAGTTACAATGAGCAGTTCTTC	CATSGGSGSYNEQFF
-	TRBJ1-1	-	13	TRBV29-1	TGCAGCGTTCTTTTTCGTCCGAACACTGAAGCTTTCTTT	CSVLFRPNTEAFF
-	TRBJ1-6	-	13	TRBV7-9	TGTGCCAGCAGCTTATCAGGGGATTCACCCCTCCACTTT	CASSLSGDSPLHF
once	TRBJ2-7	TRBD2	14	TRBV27	TGTGCCAGCGCATCCGGGACTAGAGGCCACGAGCAGTACTTC	CASASGTRGHEQYF
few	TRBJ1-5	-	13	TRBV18	TGTGCCAGCTCGGAGGGTATGAATCAGCCCCAGCATTTT	CASSEGMNQPQHF
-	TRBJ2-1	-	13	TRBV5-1	TGCGCCAGCAGCTACCCCTCGGGGAATGAGCAGTTCTTC	CASSYPSGNEQFF
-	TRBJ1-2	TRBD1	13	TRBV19	TGTGCCAGTAGCTACCCACAGGGGTTTGGCTACACCTTC	CASSYPQGFGYTF
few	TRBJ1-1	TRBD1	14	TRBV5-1	TGCGCCAGCAGCTTGGCCTCGTGGACAGGAGAAGCTTTCTTT	CASSLASWTGEAFF
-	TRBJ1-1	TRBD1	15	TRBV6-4	TGTGCCAGCAGTTTATCAGGGGGCATGAACACTGAAGCTTTCTTT	CASSLSGGMNTEAFF